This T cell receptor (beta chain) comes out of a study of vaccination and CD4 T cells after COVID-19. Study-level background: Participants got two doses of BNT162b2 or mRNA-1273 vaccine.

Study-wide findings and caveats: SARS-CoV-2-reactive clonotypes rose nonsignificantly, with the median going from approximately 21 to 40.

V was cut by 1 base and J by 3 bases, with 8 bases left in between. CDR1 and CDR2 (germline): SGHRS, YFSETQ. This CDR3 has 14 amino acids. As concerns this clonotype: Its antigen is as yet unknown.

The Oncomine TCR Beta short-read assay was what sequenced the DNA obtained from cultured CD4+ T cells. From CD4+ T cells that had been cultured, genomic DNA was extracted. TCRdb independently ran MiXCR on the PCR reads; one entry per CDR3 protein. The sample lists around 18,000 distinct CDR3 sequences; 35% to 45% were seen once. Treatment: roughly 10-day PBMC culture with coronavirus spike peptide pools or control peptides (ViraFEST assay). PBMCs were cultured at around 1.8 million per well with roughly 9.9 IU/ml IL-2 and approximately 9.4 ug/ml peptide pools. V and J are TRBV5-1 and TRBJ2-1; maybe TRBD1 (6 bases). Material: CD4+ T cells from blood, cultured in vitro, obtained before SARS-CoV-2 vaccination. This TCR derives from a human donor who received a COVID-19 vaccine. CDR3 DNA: TGCGCCAGCAGCTTGAACAGGGACTACAATGAGCAGTTCTTC. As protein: CASSLNRDYNEQFF.